This T cell receptor beta chain was recorded in a study of cytomegalovirus exposure and HLA in healthy donors. Study background: Later, an analysis reported that the 95 to 150 validation repertoires had used the same platform as the approximately 660 first-cohort repertoires.

Profiled with immunoSEQ multiplex PCR; TCRdb holds only in-frame clones, not every one. The sample lists 150,000 to 180,000 clones, around 88% seen once, with under 25% in the top ten. Broader study findings: Reports indicated that the classifier achieved high specificity and sensitivity in diagnosing cytomegalovirus status.

To note about this clone: Its target is unknown.

The junction had 8 bases not matched to a gene; V was cut back by 4 bases and J by 4 bases. Per the germline V gene, CDR1 is SGHNT and CDR2 is YYREEE (reference sequence). There are 15 residues in the CDR3. This sequence was found in a man younger than 35 in good health and CMV-seropositive. The specimen sequenced was PBMCs. This chain joins TRBV5-4 and TRBJ1-5; TRBD1 aligns across 7 bases. In DNA, the CDR3 is TGTGCCAGCAGCCTAGGGATGGGACAGAATCAGCCCCAGCATTTT. This gives the protein CASSLGMGQNQPQHF.